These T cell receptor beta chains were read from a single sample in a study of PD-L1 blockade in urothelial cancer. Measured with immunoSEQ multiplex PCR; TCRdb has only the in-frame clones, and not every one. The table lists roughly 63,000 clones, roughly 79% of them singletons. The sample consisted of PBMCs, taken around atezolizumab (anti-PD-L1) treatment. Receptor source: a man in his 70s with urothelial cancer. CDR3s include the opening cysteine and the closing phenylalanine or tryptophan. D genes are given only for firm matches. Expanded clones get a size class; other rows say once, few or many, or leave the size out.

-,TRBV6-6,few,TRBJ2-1,TGTGCCAGCAGTTACGTCCAGGGGGAGCAGTTCTTC,CASSYVQGEQFF
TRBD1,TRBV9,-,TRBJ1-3,TGTGCCAGCAGTGACAACAGGGGGACTGGAAACACCATATATTTT,CASSDNRGTGNTIYF
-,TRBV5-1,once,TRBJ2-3,TGCGCCAGCAGCTTGGAAAGACGGGGTGATACGCAGTATTTT,CASSLERRGDTQYF
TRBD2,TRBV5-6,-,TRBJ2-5,TGTGCCAGCAGCCGAATACTAGCGGGGGAAGAGACCCAGTACTTC,CASSRILAGEETQYF
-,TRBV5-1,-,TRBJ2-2,TGCGCCAGCAGCTTGTCTCAGTTCGCCGGGGAGCTGTTTTTT,CASSLSQFAGELFF
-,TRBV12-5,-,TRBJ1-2,TGTGCTAGTGGTTTGGTACCGGGGAACTATGGCTACACCTTC,CASGLVPGNYGYTF
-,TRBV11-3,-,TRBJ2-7,TGTGCCAGCAGCTTAGGGCCGACCTACGAGCAGTACTTC,CASSLGPTYEQYF
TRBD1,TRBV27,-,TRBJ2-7,TGTGCCAGCAGTTTAGGCGTAGGGGGCTTAGTCTACGAGCAGTACTTC,CASSLGVGGLVYEQYF
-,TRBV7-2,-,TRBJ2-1,TGTGCCAGCGGATCACTGGGGGGGCTTGATGAGCAGTTCTTC,CASGSLGGLDEQFF
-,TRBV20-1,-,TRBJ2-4,TGCAGTGCTCAGAGGGAGGCCATTCAGTACTTC,CSAQREAIQYF